This TCR beta chain was sequenced during a study of spatial heterogeneity in lung cancer. Findings of the study overall: Tumor mutation counts were tracked by expanded intratumoral alpha and beta TCR counts.

By sample share, this clonotype is medium-sized (0.01 to 0.1%). Its matching antigen is unknown. For a library built for alpha chains, this beta chain is a stray read; little rests on its size. Sample time point: sample taken at primary tumor resection. Samples were donated by 72 untreated early-stage non-small cell lung cancer patients. This CDR3 spans 13 amino acids. From germline, CDR1 is MDHEN and CDR2 SYDVKM. Trimming cost V 3 bases and J 4 bases, with 9 bases left between them. Every TCR cDNA molecule bore its own unique molecular identifier. One entry per CDR3 protein results from TCRdb running MiXCR on the 5' RACE reads. The table shows 3,000 or so distinct CDR3 sequences, with 5% to 7% occurring only once.

This clonotype was obtained from a male donor with early-stage non-small cell lung cancer. The J gene is TRBJ2-5, the V gene TRBV28; D unclear. The sequences come from lung tumor tissue, collected at surgery. CDR3 coding DNA: TGTGCCAGCAGTTTGCTCCTTGCAGAGACCCAGTACTTC. Amino acid sequence: CASSLLLAETQYF.